This is a list of T cell receptor beta chains from one sample in a study of cytomegalovirus exposure and HLA in healthy donors. Generated by immunoSEQ multiplex PCR, the TCRdb table keeps only in-frame clones and is missing some. This sample lists over 150,000 clones; its ten largest clones have about 0.74%. Sequencing was performed on PBMCs. All receptors derive from a boy between 10 and 17 years old in good health and CMV-seronegative. The CDR3 runs from the conserved cysteine through the conserved F or W. Fields, in order: V gene, J gene, CDR3 length, D gene, CDR3 protein, CDR3 DNA. A D gene is named only where the DNA matches it firmly.

TRBV7-8	TRBJ1-1	16	TRBD1	CASSISPGQGDTEAFF	TGTGCCAGCAGCATAAGTCCCGGACAGGGAGACACTGAAGCTTTCTTT
TRBV5-4	TRBJ1-6	17	TRBD1	CASSFDRDKSYNSPLHF	TGTGCCAGCAGCTTTGACAGGGATAAGTCCTATAATTCACCCCTCCACTTT
TRBV27	TRBJ1-5	14	.	CASRKNYSNQPQHF	TGTGCCAGCAGAAAGAACTATAGCAATCAGCCCCAGCATTTT
TRBV6-6	TRBJ1-5	16	.	CASSQLVGRSGEPQHF	TGTGCCAGCAGTCAATTGGTAGGCCGGAGCGGGGAACCCCAGCATTTT
TRBV7-2	TRBJ1-6	15	.	CASSLEEGGNSPLHF	TGTGCCAGCAGCTTAGAGGAAGGGGGTAATTCACCCCTCCACTTT
TRBV7-6	TRBJ2-7	15	.	CASSSIVDIGGEQYF	TGTGCCAGCAGCTCAATCGTGGACATTGGAGGGGAGCAGTACTTC
TRBV5-6	TRBJ2-1	16	.	CASSLSRQSLHNEQFF	TGTGCCAGCAGCTTAAGTCGACAGTCCCTACACAATGAGCAGTTCTTC
TRBV6-4	TRBJ1-2	13	.	CASSEGSGMGYTF	TGTGCCAGCAGTGAAGGAAGCGGAATGGGCTACACCTTC
TRBV15	TRBJ2-7	15	TRBD1	CATSRDRTGGYEQYF	TGTGCCACCAGCAGAGATCGGACAGGGGGCTACGAGCAGTACTTC
TRBV16	TRBJ1-1	15	.	CASSLQTAMNTEAFF	TGTGCCAGCAGCCTCCAGACAGCAATGAACACTGAAGCTTTCTTT
TRBV27	TRBJ1-2	16	TRBD1	CASSKSYGTENYGYTF	TGTGCCAGCAGTAAAAGCTATGGGACAGAGAACTATGGCTACACCTTC
TRBV2	TRBJ1-1	10	.	CASAQFEAFF	TGTGCCAGCGCCCAGTTTGAAGCTTTCTTT
TRBV6-1	TRBJ1-1	15	TRBD1	CASIMRDRAVTEAFF	TGTGCCAGCATCATGAGGGACAGGGCCGTCACTGAAGCTTTCTTT
TRBV7-9	TRBJ1-1	17	TRBD1	CASSPLPGQGQDTEAFF	TGTGCCAGCAGCCCACTGCCGGGACAGGGACAGGATACTGAAGCTTTCTTT
TRBV7-8	TRBJ2-1	15	TRBD1	CASSHSRDRPNEQFF	TGTGCCAGCAGCCACTCCAGGGACAGGCCCAATGAGCAGTTCTTC